This TCR beta chain appears in the sequencing data of a study of T-cell reconstitution after alpha-beta-depleted transplantation in children listed by TCRdb under 2016. About the full investigation: The study quantitatively tracked T-cell immune reconstitution after TCRalphabeta/CD19-depleted allogeneic hematopoietic cell transplantation in children using TCR repertoire profiling. General conclusions and limits of the study: In some patients, high TCRbeta diversity at day 60 was attributed to recipient T cells and intrathymic progenitors that had survived conditioning. The apparently early alphabetaT-cell count recovery about two months after transplant was reportedly dependent on only several hundred rapidly expanded clones derived from non-depleted graft cells. Hyperexpanded clone frequencies declined over subsequent months; after one year, T-cell counts and TCRbeta diversity were mostly attributed to newly produced T cells.

CDR1 and CDR2 are drawn from the germline V gene (reference sequence): MNHEY, SMNVEV. The CDR3 covers 14 residues, taking in both the cysteine and the phenylalanine. Only the CDR3 region is kept as DNA, spanning 42 bases read in frame from base 1. V has 10 bases trimmed and J has 2 bases trimmed; junction bases matching no gene number 10. The treatment or condition label here, explained by the study, means: allogeneic hematopoietic cell transplantation with graft depleted of TCRalphabeta T cells and CD19 B cells. TCRalphabeta/CD19-depleted allogeneic hematopoietic cell grafts were given to the transplant recipients, all of whom were children. Library prep was done by PCR. Sequencing was carried out with an Illumina HiSeq 2500. To normalize quantification of the TCRbeta repertoire, the TCR libraries were built with molecular barcoding that relied on unique molecular identifiers. Using fastp at Q25 and MiXCR, TCRdb reprocessed the public reads and kept productive beta chains. Rows merge per CDR3 protein into single entries with the most common DNA and genes. The sample table shows about 980,000 distinct CDR3 sequences, and around 30% are seen once. The ten largest clones represent over 25% of the sample.

A remark on this clonotype: Its antigen remains undetermined. Base qualities are missing; no much larger clone stands one base away.

Sequenced material: PBMCs, mostly from graft donor cells, taken 360 days after TCRalphabeta/CD19-depleted stem cell transplant. This TCR derives from a boy in the first two years of life who had a stem cell transplant for SCID, so the T cells may come from the graft donor. The chain is made from TRBV27 and TRBJ1-2; a stretch of 7 junction bases matches TRBD1. The nucleotide sequence reads as follows: TGTGCCACCGACCCCAGGGGGGTAAACTATGGCTACACCTTC. This is translated as CATDPRGVNYGYTF.